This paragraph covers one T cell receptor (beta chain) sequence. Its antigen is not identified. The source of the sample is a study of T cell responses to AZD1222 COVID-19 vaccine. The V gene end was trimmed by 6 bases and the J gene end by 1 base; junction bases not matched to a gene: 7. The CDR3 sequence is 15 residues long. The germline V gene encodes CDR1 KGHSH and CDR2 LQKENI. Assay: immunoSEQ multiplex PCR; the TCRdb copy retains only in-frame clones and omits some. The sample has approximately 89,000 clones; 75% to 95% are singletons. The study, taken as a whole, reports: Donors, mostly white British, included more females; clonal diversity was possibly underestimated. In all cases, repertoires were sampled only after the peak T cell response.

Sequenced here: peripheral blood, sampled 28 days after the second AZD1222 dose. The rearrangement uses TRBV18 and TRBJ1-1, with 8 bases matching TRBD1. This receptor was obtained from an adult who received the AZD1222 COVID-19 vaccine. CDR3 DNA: TGTGCCAGCTCGGAAAGACAGGGGACGAACACTGAAGCTTTCTTT. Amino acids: CASSERQGTNTEAFF.